This T cell receptor (beta chain) was observed in a study of cytomegalovirus exposure and HLA in healthy donors. The CDR3 contains 11 residues. V lost 0 bases and J 13 bases, leaving 9 bases between the germline ends. Per the germline V gene, CDR1 is SGHDN and CDR2 is FVKESK. The study ran its PCR with 60 Vbeta and 13 Jbeta primers. TCRdb keeps only in-frame clones here, not all; method: immunoSEQ multiplex PCR. The sample carries approximately 160,000 clones, just over 75% recorded once. On this clone itself: The sample holds other DNA sequences that translate to the same CDR3.

This rearrangement joins TRBV14 to TRBJ1-2, with D possibly matching TRBD1 (5 bases). This clonotype was sampled from a woman between 40 and 55 years old in good health and CMV-seronegative. The sequenced sample was PBMCs. This CDR3 reads CASSQERTPTF. CDR3 DNA: TGTGCCAGCAGCCAAGAAAGGACACCCACCTTC.